The 29 T cell receptor beta chains presented below share a single source sample, sequenced in a study of blood T cell repertoires in COVID-19. Assay: immunoSEQ multiplex PCR; the TCRdb copy retains only in-frame clones and omits some. The sample has approximately 280,000 clones; 75% to 95% are singletons. Material for sequencing was peripheral blood. These receptor sequences come from a woman aged 25 to 39 with COVID-19, enrolled during active disease.

V usage is TRBV30 and J usage is TRBJ2-2; maybe TRBD2 (7 bases). Looked up from germline, CDR1 is GTSNPN and CDR2 is SVGIG (reference sequence). This CDR3 is 15 amino acids long. Trimming took 3 bases from V and 3 from J, leaving 14 bases between them. In nucleotides, the CDR3 is TGTGCCTGGAGGTCGGGGGGCACGTACACCGGGGAGCTGTTTTTT. Its translation is CAWRSGGTYTGELFF.

The gene calls are TRBV5-4 and TRBJ2-7; 9 nucleotides match TRBD2. After removal of 0 bases from V and 5 bases from J, the junction contained 3 bases not matched to a gene. The V gene's germline CDR1 is SGHNT and CDR2 YYREEE (reference sequence). The CDR3 extends over 14 amino acids. The CDR3 here is CASSLGGRAHEQYF. The CDR3 DNA sequence: TGTGCCAGCAGCTTGGGCGGGAGGGCCCACGAGCAGTACTTC.

This chain links TRBV5-4 with TRBJ2-7; 14 nucleotides align to TRBD2. Germline CDR1 and CDR2: SGHNT and YYREEE (reference sequence). The V gene end was trimmed by 4 bases and the J gene end by 6 bases; junction bases not matched to a gene: 6. CDR3 length: 15 amino acids. CDR3 sequence reads: CASSGGLAGGGEQYF. The CDR3 DNA follows: TGTGCCAGCAGCGGCGGACTAGCGGGAGGCGGCGAGCAGTACTTC.

This clone was counted a few times. The V gene is TRBV5-1, the J gene TRBJ2-2; no firm D call. V was cut by 4 bases and J by 4 bases, with 8 bases left in between. Looked up from germline, CDR1 is SGHRS and CDR2 is YFSETQ. The CDR3 spans 13 residues. Here the CDR3 DNA reads TGCGCCAGCAGCATCACAGTCACCGGGGAGCTGTTTTTT. It codes for CASSITVTGELFF.

The chain recombines TRBV5-1 with TRBJ1-4; possible D gene TRBD1, 5 bases. This CDR3 is built from 15 residues. V was cut by 5 bases and J by 0 bases, with 11 bases left in between. Germline V lookup: CDR1 SGHRS, CDR2 YFSETQ. As DNA, the CDR3 is TGCGCCAGCAGGCCCGACAGTGCAACTAATGAAAAACTGTTTTTT. It is translated as CASRPDSATNEKLFF.

V and J are TRBV24-1 and TRBJ2-3; D possibly corresponds to TRBD2 (6 bases). CDR1 KGHDR and CDR2 SFDVKD come from the germline V gene. This CDR3 contains 13 residues. Between the trimmed V and J ends, which lost 9 bases and 3 bases, there was a span of 12 bases. The CDR3 loop is CATQTEGTDTQYF. The CDR3 DNA sequence: TGTGCCACCCAGACGGAGGGGACAGATACGCAGTATTTT.

This chain joins TRBV30 and TRBJ1-3, with D uncertain. The CDR3 loop spans 15 amino acids. V lost 1 base and J 2 bases, leaving 12 bases between the germline ends. The V gene's germline CDR1 is GTSNPN and CDR2 SVGIG (reference sequence). The CDR3 nucleotides are TGTGCCTGGAGTGGTGACTCCGCTCCTGGAAACACCATATATTTT. Translation: CAWSGDSAPGNTIYF.

The gene calls are TRBV28 and TRBJ1-1, with D tentatively TRBD1 (5 bases). Trimming removed 11 bases at V and 3 bases at J, with 19 bases between. The germline CDR1 and CDR2 sequences are MDHEN and SYDVKM. CDR3 length equals 14 residues. CDR3 loop: CAAGIGAQDTEAFF. The CDR3 DNA follows: TGTGCCGCAGGGATAGGGGCGCAGGACACTGAAGCTTTCTTT.

As concerns this clone: The junction differs from germline at one of its ends, possibly a read error. The chain carries TRBV7-7 and TRBJ2-5, with 8 bases fitting TRBD2. CDR1 SSHAT and CDR2 FNYEAQ come from the germline V gene (reference sequence). The CDR3 covers 15 residues. DNA for the CDR3: TGTGCTAGCAGCTTAGTGGGTAGCGGGACTGAGACCCAGTACTTC. It translates to CASSLVGSGTETQYF. The variable domain in full, completed from reference TRBV7-7 and TRBJ2-5, reads GAGVSQSPRYKVTKRGQDVTLRCDPISSHATLYWYQQALGQGPEFLTYFNYEAQPDKSGLPSDRFSAERPEGSISTLTIQRTEQRDSAMYRCASSLVGSGTETQYFGPGTRLLVL.

This clone has more than one count but fewer than ten. This chain links TRBV11-2 with TRBJ2-7; 8 bases align to TRBD2. The CDR3 consists of 16 residues. The V segment lost 0 bases and the J segment 1 base; nucleotides outside the gene matches: 5. Germline values: CDR1 SGHAT, CDR2 FQNNGV. The CDR3 protein is CASSLDPGLVSYEQYF. For the CDR3, the DNA is TGTGCCAGCAGCTTAGATCCGGGACTAGTATCCTACGAGCAGTACTTC.

The rearrangement links TRBV10-1 to TRBJ2-2, with D maybe TRBD1 (5 bases). The V end was cut by 3 bases, the J end by 4 bases, with 9 bases between. This CDR3 has 14 residues. Germline V lookup: CDR1 WNHNN, CDR2 SYGVQD (reference sequence). The CDR3 DNA is TGCGCCAGCAGTGACAGGGTTGCCACCGGGGAGCTGTTTTTT. Its protein product is CASSDRVATGELFF.

On this clone: Distinct nucleotide sequences in the sample also encode this CDR3. The chain combines TRBV20-1 with TRBJ2-7, with a tentative D call TRBD1 (5 bases). Per germline, CDR1 DFQATT and CDR2 SNEGSKA (reference sequence). The CDR3 has 11 residues. V gave up 2 bases and J gave up 5 bases, with 7 bases separating them. CDR3: CSARMGHEQYF. DNA of the CDR3: TGCAGTGCTAGAATGGGGCACGAGCAGTACTTC.

This chain connects TRBV7-3 to TRBJ2-1, with 15 bases that match TRBD2. CDR1 and CDR2 from the germline V gene are SGHTA and FQGTGA. With 3 bases clipped from V and 3 bases from J, the junction kept 12 bases outside the gene matches. The CDR3 has 20 residues. The CDR3 DNA reads TGTGCCAGCAGCTTCTGGCGTAGGACTAGCGGGAGGGCCGGCTACAATGAGCAGTTCTTC. Translating gives CASSFWRRTSGRAGYNEQFF.

This clone was observed once. This chain connects TRBV15 to TRBJ1-3; a possible D gene is TRBD1 (6 bases). Germline V gene lookup returns CDR1 LNHNV and CDR2 YYDKDF (reference sequence). This CDR3 has 13 residues. V was pared by 5 bases and J by 6 bases, with 11 bases between. CDR3 protein: CATSPDRENTIYF. In DNA form, the CDR3 reads TGTGCCACCAGCCCGGACAGAGAAAACACCATATATTTT.

In the case of this clone: At one boundary the junction diverges from the germline segment, which might be a read error. This chain links TRBV7-7 with TRBJ2-1; 10 bases line up with TRBD2. The CDR3 has 17 amino acids. CDR1 is SSHAT and CDR2 is FNYEAQ in the germline V gene (reference sequence). CDR3 sequence reads: CASSSGPPGLASNEQFF. DNA of the CDR3: TGTGCTAGCAGCTCCGGACCTCCGGGACTAGCGAGCAATGAGCAGTTCTTC.

Details on this clone: The sample contains more than one DNA sequence encoding this CDR3. This rearrangement joins TRBV30 to TRBJ1-5, with D maybe TRBD1 (6 bases). Germline assignment: CDR1 GTSNPN and CDR2 SVGIG (reference sequence). Trimming took 3 bases from V and 7 from J, leaving 13 bases between them. This CDR3 region has 13 residues. CDR3 DNA: TGTGCCTGGAGCGCCGGGACATCGCAGCCCCAGCATTTT. Protein sequence: CAWSAGTSQPQHF.

The chain combines TRBV2 with TRBJ2-7; 7 nucleotides align to TRBD1. Looked up from germline, CDR1 is SNHLY and CDR2 is FYNNEI. The CDR3 has 13 residues. V shed 6 bases, J shed 4 bases, and the junction held 6 bases outside the gene matches. The DNA of the CDR3 is TGTGCCAGCAGGGGACAGCTCATGTACGAGCAGTACTTC. Translation gives CASRGQLMYEQYF.

The genes are TRBV18 and TRBJ1-2, with TRBD1 matching 9 bases. In germline, CDR1 is KGHSH, CDR2 LQKENI. The CDR3 extends over 17 amino acids. With 5 bases clipped from V and 6 bases from J, the junction kept 16 bases outside the gene matches. CDR3 sequence reads: CASSNRDRASSINGYTF. The CDR3 DNA follows: TGTGCCAGCTCAAACCGGGACAGGGCCTCAAGTATCAATGGCTACACCTTC.

This chain joins TRBV27 and TRBJ2-1; D ambiguous. This CDR3 comprises 16 residues. The V end lost 1 base, the J end lost 0 bases, and 10 bases lay between the germline ends. Germline assignment: CDR1 MNHEY and CDR2 SMNVEV (reference sequence). CDR3 DNA sequence: TGTGCCAGCAGTTTATTATCAGGTAGCTCCTACAATGAGCAGTTCTTC. Protein sequence: CASSLLSGSSYNEQFF.

With regard to this clone: A junction end diverges from the germline sequence, so it may reflect a read error. The chain uses TRBV7-7 and TRBJ2-1, with D uncertain. The CDR3 loop spans 13 amino acids. Germline CDR1 and CDR2: SSHAT and FNYEAQ (reference sequence). The CDR3 DNA reads as TGTGCTAGCAGTTCTAGCTCCTACAATGAGCAGTTCTTC. Translated, it gives CASSSSSYNEQFF.

DNA for the CDR3: TGCGCCAGCAGCCCCGGGACTTTCAACACCGGGGAGCTGTTTTTT. It encodes CASSPGTFNTGELFF. The V and J genes are TRBV4-1 and TRBJ2-2, with D perhaps matching TRBD2 (6 bases). Germline V CDR1 and CDR2: MGHRA, YSYEKL. The CDR3 runs to 15 residues. Trimming cost V 4 bases and J 2 bases, with 11 bases left between them.

This chain links TRBV10-2 with TRBJ2-5; 8 bases fit TRBD2. With V trimmed by 7 bases and J by 4 bases, 5 bases remained unmatched. The germline V gene encodes CDR1 WSHSY and CDR2 SAAADI. There are 13 residues in the CDR3. DNA for the CDR3: TGCGCCAGCAATGCGGGAGGTGGAGAGACCCAGTACTTC. Translating gives CASNAGGGETQYF.

Points on this clone: The same CDR3 can be traced to other DNA sequences in this sample. The chain is built from TRBV5-1 and TRBJ1-2; the D gene is possibly TRBD1 (5 bases). The germline V and J ends were trimmed by 0 bases and 4 bases, with 7 bases remaining between them. Germline V gives CDR1 SGHRS, CDR2 YFSETQ. The CDR3 is made up of 13 amino acids. CDR3 loop: CASSLAGGYGYTF. DNA for the CDR3: TGCGCCAGCAGCTTGGCCGGGGGCTATGGCTACACCTTC.

The chain carries TRBV5-1 and TRBJ1-2; TRBD1 matches at 7 bases. The CDR3 has 14 residues. Germline-derived CDR1 and CDR2 are SGHRS and YFSETQ. Trimming took 4 bases from V and 5 from J; bases not matched to a gene: 8. The CDR3 DNA sequence: TGCGCCAGCAGCGGCGGACAGGCAACATATGGCTACACCTTC. This sequence encodes CASSGGQATYGYTF.

V usage is TRBV11-3 and J usage is TRBJ2-7; 7 positions match TRBD1. This CDR3 contains 14 residues. The germline CDR1 and CDR2 sequences are SGHNT and YENEEA. After removal of 5 bases from V and 4 bases from J, the junction contained 8 bases not matched to a gene. CDR3 DNA: TGTGCCAGCAGCCCAGACAGGGACGGTTACGAGCAGTACTTC. Its translation: CASSPDRDGYEQYF.

This clone was seen once. The chain combines TRBV5-5 with TRBJ2-3; D perhaps matches TRBD2 (6 bases). CDR3 size: 14 residues. Germline V lookup: CDR1 SGHKS, CDR2 YYEKEE (reference sequence). V lost 3 bases and J lost 0, with 8 bases in between. CDR3 protein: CASSSGTSTDTQYF. As DNA, the CDR3 is TGTGCCAGCAGCTCCGGGACTAGCACAGATACGCAGTATTTT.

This clone has a single count. This chain uses TRBV19 with TRBJ1-6; 7 bases map to TRBD1. CDR3 length: 13 residues. Germline CDR1 reads LNHDA; CDR2 reads SQIVND (reference sequence). Trimming removed 1 base from V and 14 bases from J; junction bases left unmatched: 5. The CDR3 DNA sequence: TGTGCCAGTAGTATAGTCCCTCAGGGGGCCCTCCACTTT. Encoded protein: CASSIVPQGALHF. Using reference TRBV19 and TRBJ1-6 for the parts outside the CDR3, the full variable domain is DGGITQSPKYLFRKEGQNVTLSCEQNLNHDAMYWYRQDPGQGLRLIYYSQIVNDFQKGDIAEGYSVSREKKESFPLTVTSAQKNPTAFYLCASSIVPQGALHFGNGTRLTVT.

The chain joins TRBV10-2 to TRBJ2-3; 7 nucleotides match TRBD2. Germline assignment: CDR1 WSHSY and CDR2 SAAADI. V lost 6 bases to trimming and J lost 0 bases; unmatched junction nucleotides: 3. The CDR3 is 14 amino acids. The CDR3 loop reads CASRTSVSTDTQYF. CDR3 DNA: TGCGCCAGCAGAACTAGCGTTAGCACAGATACGCAGTATTTT.

The rearrangement joins TRBV9 to TRBJ2-3; 15 bases are a match to TRBD2. Germline CDR1 SGDLS, CDR2 YYNGEE. J was trimmed by 6 bases and V by 0 bases; bases with no gene match: 2. CDR3 length: 16 residues. The CDR3 DNA is TGTGCCAGCAGCGTAGCCGGGACTAGCGGGAGGGATACGCAGTATTTT. This codes for CASSVAGTSGRDTQYF.